Following are 21 T cell receptor beta chains from one sample sequenced in a study of cytomegalovirus exposure and HLA in healthy donors. Both 60 Vbeta primers and 13 Jbeta primers went into the PCR. TCRdb keeps only in-frame clones here, not all; method: immunoSEQ multiplex PCR. This table holds 100,000 to 150,000 clones, 77% found once. Sequenced: PBMCs. These receptors originate from a male donor in good health and CMV-seropositive.

The chain employs TRBV2 and TRBJ2-3; 7 nucleotides align to TRBD2. The CDR3 is 14 amino acids. The V gene's germline CDR1 is SNHLY and CDR2 FYNNEI. Trimming removed 11 bases from V and 4 bases from J; junction bases left unmatched: 12. The CDR3 coding sequence is TGTGCCTCTCGGGCCAGCGGGGACGCAGATACGCAGTATTTT. Protein sequence: CASRASGDADTQYF.

The rearrangement joins TRBV21-1 to TRBJ2-2; the table gives TRBD2 as D, unverified against the DNA. TRBV21-1 is marked as a pseudogene. The CDR3 length is 19 residues. The CDR3 protein is CASSPRLAGGEANTGELFF. The CDR3 DNA reads TGTGCCAGCAGCCCCCGACTAGCGGGAGGGGAGGCGAACACCGGGGAGCTGTTTTTT.

V and J are TRBV19 and TRBJ1-1; TRBD1 aligns across 8 bases. The CDR3 covers 13 residues. The germline CDR1 and CDR2 sequences are LNHDA and SQIVND (reference sequence). With V trimmed by 11 bases and J by 5 bases, 10 bases remained unmatched. Here the CDR3 reads CAAIPTGGTEAFF. CDR3 DNA: TGTGCCGCGATACCTACAGGGGGTACTGAAGCTTTCTTT.

The chain employs TRBV11-2 and TRBJ2-2; a weak D match, TRBD2 (6 bases). Germline lookup yields CDR1 SGHAT and CDR2 FQNNGV. CDR3 length: 15 residues. Trimming took 6 bases from V and 5 from J, leaving 16 bases between them. The CDR3, as DNA: TGTGCCAGCAGTTACGGGGGTCGATCAACCGGGGAGCTGTTTTTT. Residues: CASSYGGRSTGELFF. The full variable domain, completed using reference TRBV11-2 and TRBJ2-2, is EAGVAQSPRYKIIEKRQSVAFWCNPISGHATLYWYQQILGQGPKLLIQFQNNGVVDDSQLPKDRFSAERLKGVDSTLKIQPAKLEDSAVYLCASSYGGRSTGELFFGEGSRLTVL.

The J gene is TRBJ2-3, the V gene TRBV6-5; perhaps TRBD1 as D (6 bases). Trimming took 5 bases from V and 0 from J, leaving 9 bases between them. Per the germline V gene, CDR1 is MNHEY and CDR2 is SVGAGI. The CDR3 spans 14 residues. The DNA for the CDR3 is TGTGCCAGCAGTACAGGGCTTAGCACAGATACGCAGTATTTT. It yields the protein CASSTGLSTDTQYF.

The genes are TRBV5-1 and TRBJ2-2; TRBD2 might be the D (6 bases). Germline CDR1 SGHRS, CDR2 YFSETQ. The CDR3 extends over 14 amino acids. With 6 bases removed from V and 4 bases from J, the gap between germline ends came to 13 bases. The CDR3 DNA is TGCGCCAGCACCCTGCAGGGAGGCACCGGGGAGCTGTTTTTT. This encodes CASTLQGGTGELFF.

A few counts support this clone. The V and J genes are TRBV27 and TRBJ2-3; TRBD1 agrees at 8 bases. Trimming cost V 5 bases and J 8 bases; bases outside gene matches: 15. This CDR3 contains 16 residues. CDR1 is MNHEY and CDR2 is SMNVEV in the germline V gene (reference sequence). Written as DNA, the CDR3 is TGTGCCAGCAGTAGGATCCCAGGACAGGGAGAAGGTACGCAGTATTTT. Encoded protein: CASSRIPGQGEGTQYF.

This chain joins TRBV7-9 and TRBJ2-1; 9 bases line up with TRBD1. V was clipped by 1 base and J by 8 bases; unmatched bases: 6. CDR1 is SEHNR and CDR2 is FQNEAQ in the germline V gene (reference sequence). This CDR3 has 15 residues. The CDR3 protein is CASSLGDRDWDEQFF. In nucleotides, the CDR3 is TGTGCCAGCAGCTTAGGGGACAGGGACTGGGATGAGCAGTTCTTC.

The chain combines TRBV7-9 with TRBJ2-7; D uncertain. Looked up from germline, CDR1 is SEHNR and CDR2 is FQNEAQ (reference sequence). V lost 5 bases to trimming and J lost 2 bases, with 7 bases between them. This CDR3 comprises 12 residues. CDR3 protein: CASSHRTYEQYF. The CDR3, as DNA: TGTGCCAGCAGCCATAGAACCTACGAGCAGTACTTC.

This rearrangement joins TRBV19 to TRBJ1-2; D is unresolved. The germline V gene has CDR1 LNHDA and CDR2 SQIVND (reference sequence). V was clipped by 1 base and J by 8 bases, with 11 bases between them. This CDR3 comprises 13 residues. The CDR3 DNA sequence: TGTGCCAGTAGTATAGGTGGCCAGGTCGGCTACACCTTC. Protein product: CASSIGGQVGYTF.

This chain connects TRBV28 to TRBJ1-2; tentatively, D is TRBD1 (6 bases). Germline values: CDR1 MDHEN, CDR2 SYDVKM. V was trimmed by 11 bases and J by 2 bases, leaving 12 bases between them. This CDR3 has 12 residues. The CDR3 region is CAGRGGNYGYTF. CDR3 DNA sequence: TGTGCCGGTAGGGGGGGAAACTATGGCTACACCTTC.

The chain carries TRBV5-1 and TRBJ2-1; TRBD2 agrees at 9 bases. V lost 4 bases and J lost 4; bases outside the gene matches: 6. Germline values: CDR1 SGHRS, CDR2 YFSETQ. This CDR3 is built from 15 residues. CDR3 coding DNA: TGCGCCAGCAGCACCGTAGCGGGAGTGTACAATGAGCAGTTCTTC. It is translated as CASSTVAGVYNEQFF.

A remark on this clone: Distinct nucleotide sequences in the sample also encode this CDR3. The rearrangement joins TRBV29-1 to TRBJ2-7; TRBD2 agrees at 10 bases. This CDR3 spans 13 amino acids. V lost 4 bases and J lost 3; bases outside the gene matches: 3. CDR1 is SQVTM and CDR2 is ANQGSEA in the germline V gene. Here the CDR3 DNA reads TGCAGCGTTGGCGCTAGCGGGAGCTACGAGCAGTACTTC. This encodes CSVGASGSYEQYF.

CDR3 in amino acids: CASSGQRGNEQFF. The CDR3 nucleotides are TGTGCCAGCAGCGGACAGAGGGGGAATGAGCAGTTCTTC. This chain uses TRBV6-4 with TRBJ2-1; the D gene is possibly TRBD1 (6 bases). Germline-derived CDR1 and CDR2 are MRHNA and SNTAGT. The V and J ends lost 6 bases and 7 bases respectively, with 13 bases between them. The CDR3 sequence is 13 residues long.

This rearrangement joins TRBV2 to TRBJ2-7; D perhaps matches TRBD1 (6 bases). CDR1 is SNHLY, CDR2 FYNNEI, per germline. CDR3 length: 12 amino acids. Trimming took off 7 bases at V and 2 bases at J, with 9 bases between the two ends. CDR3 amino acids: CASIQGPYEQYF. CDR3 sequence (DNA): TGTGCCAGCATACAGGGTCCCTACGAGCAGTACTTC.

V is TRBV15 and J is TRBJ2-7; 12 nucleotides align to TRBD2. Germline V CDR1 and CDR2: LNHNV, YYDKDF (reference sequence). V dropped 0 bases and J dropped 3; count of bases not matched to a gene: 6. The CDR3 is 17 residues long. The CDR3 DNA reads TGTGCCACCAGCAGAGATACTGGACTAGCGGGGAACTACGAGCAGTACTTC. Translation gives CATSRDTGLAGNYEQYF.

The CDR3 DNA is TGTGCCAGCAGCTTGGACAGGAAAGGCACAGATACGCAGTATTTT. Protein sequence: CASSLDRKGTDTQYF. This rearrangement joins TRBV7-9 to TRBJ2-3, with 7 bases matching TRBD1. The germline V gene has CDR1 SEHNR and CDR2 FQNEAQ (reference sequence). The CDR3 covers 15 residues. With V trimmed by 3 bases and J by 1 base, 4 bases remained unmatched.

This clone was counted only a few times. CDR3 protein: CSVESTGTGKETQYF. CDR3 nucleotides: TGCAGCGTTGAATCCACCGGGACAGGGAAAGAGACCCAGTACTTC. V is TRBV29-1 and J is TRBJ2-5; 9 positions agree with TRBD1. The V gene end was trimmed by 2 bases and the J gene end by 3 bases; junction bases not matched to a gene: 7. Germline V gene sequence: CDR1 SQVTM, CDR2 ANQGSEA. The CDR3 is 15 amino acids.

The gene calls are TRBV7-8 and TRBJ2-7; the match to TRBD2 covers 7 bases. Trimming took 5 bases from V and 2 from J; bases not matched to a gene: 9. This CDR3 spans 15 amino acids. In germline, CDR1 is SGHVS, CDR2 FQNEAQ. The CDR3 DNA sequence: TGTGCCAGCAGCCCCCGGGACCGGGGGGCCTACGAGCAGTACTTC. Amino acids: CASSPRDRGAYEQYF.

The chain is built from TRBV7-2 and TRBJ2-5; 9 nucleotides line up with TRBD1. The J call may be incorrect, as the DNA end agrees better with TRBJ2-7. The CDR3 spans 15 residues. Germline CDR1 SGHTA, CDR2 FQGNSA. The CDR3 spells CASSSAGTGLYEQYF. The CDR3 nucleotides read TGTGCCAGCAGCTCGGCCGGGACAGGGCTCTACGAGCAGTACTTC.

The chain combines TRBV5-6 with TRBJ2-4; perhaps TRBD2 as D (5 bases). Germline-derived CDR1 and CDR2 are SGHDT and YYEEEE. The ends were cut back, 4 bases at V and 6 bases at J, with 5 bases in the middle. The CDR3 totals 11 residues. Here the CDR3 reads CASSRGNIQYF. CDR3 nucleotides: TGTGCCAGCAGCCGGGGAAACATTCAGTACTTC.